Listed below are T cell receptor beta chains from one sample, sequenced in a study of shared clonotypes between healthy human individuals. Clones were sequenced by immunoSEQ multiplex PCR, and TCRdb holds only the in-frame ones, with some missing. The table lists over 850,000 clones, about 84% of them singletons. Sequences were obtained from memory CD4+ T cells from PBMCs. All receptors come from a young man in good health. Some clones in this sample may be carry-over from other donors' samples. Both conserved end residues are part of each CDR3. D genes are given only for firm matches. A row's size may be missing; if present it is once, few, many or a size class.

>.|14|TRBV28|.|TRBJ1-3
CASSPGQFANTIYF
TGTGCCAGCAGTCCAGGACAGTTCGCAAACACCATATATTTT
>many|13|TRBV4-2|.|TRBJ2-7
CASSQDVNYEQYF
TGTGCCAGCAGCCAAGATGTCAACTACGAGCAGTACTTC
>few|15|TRBV7-3|.|TRBJ2-5
CASSLFGSQGETQYF
TGTGCCAGCAGCTTATTTGGGTCCCAAGGAGAGACCCAGTACTTC
>.|16|TRBV5-1|TRBD2|TRBJ2-5
CASSTGDYFNGETQYF
TGCGCCAGCAGCACGGGGGACTACTTCAACGGGGAGACCCAGTACTTC
>once|14|TRBV6-5|TRBD2|TRBJ2-7
CASRLAGGSYEQYF
TGTGCCAGCAGATTAGCGGGAGGGTCCTACGAGCAGTACTTC
>.|18|TRBV5-1|TRBD1|TRBJ2-3
CASSFGTGSPVNTDTQYF
TGCGCCAGCAGCTTTGGGACAGGATCACCTGTAAATACAGATACGCAGTATTTT
>.|15|TRBV5-5|.|TRBJ2-7
CASSLYRESPYEQYF
TGTGCCAGCAGCTTGTACAGGGAATCTCCCTACGAGCAGTACTTC
>once|13|TRBV5-1|.|TRBJ2-3
CASSSGTTDTQYF
TGCGCCAGCAGCTCGGGGACGACAGATACGCAGTATTTT
>.|15|TRBV27|.|TRBJ1-2
CASRNTSWGNYGYTF
TGTGCCAGCCGAAATACTTCATGGGGTAACTATGGCTACACCTTC
>.|14|TRBV5-4|.|TRBJ2-1
CASSLARTYNEQFF
TGTGCCAGCAGCTTGGCCCGAACTTACAATGAGCAGTTCTTC
>.|12|TRBV2|.|TRBJ2-7
CASRPLSYEQYF
TGTGCCAGCCGGCCCCTCTCCTACGAGCAGTACTTC
>.|15|TRBV2|TRBD1|TRBJ1-3
CASSETGESGNTIYF
TGTGCCAGCAGTGAAACAGGGGAATCTGGAAACACCATATATTTT
>.|15|TRBV5-1|TRBD1|TRBJ1-5
CASSPTGGRDQPQHF
TGCGCCAGCAGCCCGACAGGGGGCAGGGATCAGCCCCAGCATTTT
>.|17|TRBV19|TRBD1|TRBJ1-1
CASSMILGTGANTEAFF
TGTGCCAGTAGTATGATCCTTGGGACAGGGGCCAACACTGAAGCTTTCTTT
>.|12|TRBV10-3|.|TRBJ2-7
CAISAGRYEQYF
TGTGCCATCAGTGCAGGCAGATACGAGCAGTACTTC
>.|16|TRBV2|.|TRBJ2-2
CASSEYRPVNTGELFF
TGTGCCAGCAGTGAATATCGACCGGTAAACACCGGGGAGCTGTTTTTT
>few|15|TRBV5-4|TRBD1|TRBJ1-4
CASSLARDRTEKLFF
TGTGCCAGCAGCTTGGCTCGGGACAGGACTGAAAAACTGTTTTTT
>.|14|TRBV5-5|.|TRBJ1-2
CASSLGGGPDGYTF
TGTGCCAGCAGCTTGGGAGGGGGGCCGGATGGCTACACCTTC
>.|15|TRBV5-1|TRBD1|TRBJ2-7
CASSPWTGHSYEQYF
TGCGCCAGCAGCCCCTGGACAGGGCACTCCTACGAGCAGTACTTC
>.|15|TRBV19|.|TRBJ1-2
CASRPRTGTDYGYTF
TGTGCCAGTCGCCCCCGGACCGGGACGGACTATGGCTACACCTTC
>.|14|TRBV5-1|TRBD1|TRBJ2-3
CASMTGVGTDTQYF
TGCGCCAGCATGACAGGGGTGGGCACAGATACGCAGTATTTT
>.|14|TRBV10-1|TRBD1|TRBJ1-1
CASTRTGPHTEAFF
TGCGCCAGCACTAGGACAGGACCGCACACTGAAGCTTTCTTT
>.|16|TRBV18|TRBD1|TRBJ1-1
CASSPGTGSMNTEAFF
TGTGCCAGCTCACCGGGGACAGGGTCGATGAACACTGAAGCTTTCTTT
>.|16|TRBV5-1|.|TRBJ1-1
CASSLGEGGWVTEAFF
TGCGCCAGCAGCTTGGGAGAGGGAGGGTGGGTTACTGAAGCTTTCTTT
>.|14|TRBV5-1|TRBD2|TRBJ2-1
CASRPAGSGGEQFF
TGCGCCAGCAGGCCAGCGGGAAGTGGGGGTGAGCAGTTCTTC
>.|15|TRBV6-5|TRBD1|TRBJ2-6
CASSQGTGRANVLTF
TGTGCCAGCAGTCAAGGGACAGGGCGGGCCAACGTCCTGACTTTC
>many|18|TRBV4-3|TRBD2|TRBJ2-1
CASSQDWASGRRYNEQFF
TGCGCCAGCAGCCAAGATTGGGCTAGCGGGAGGAGGTACAATGAGCAGTTCTTC
>.|13|TRBV19|TRBD1|TRBJ2-7
CASSNRGAYEQYF
TGTGCCAGTAGTAACAGGGGGGCCTACGAGCAGTACTTC
>.|16|TRBV18|TRBD2|TRBJ2-1
CASSPGTSGLYNEQFF
TGTGCCAGCTCACCTGGGACTAGCGGGCTCTACAATGAGCAGTTCTTC
>.|15|TRBV7-9|TRBD1|TRBJ1-5
CASSLGQGSNQPQHF
TGTGCCAGCAGCTTAGGACAGGGAAGCAATCAGCCCCAGCATTTT
>few|15|TRBV19|.|TRBJ2-3
CASSIPSRSTDTQYF
TGTGCCAGTAGTATCCCTAGCAGGAGCACAGATACGCAGTATTTT
>.|15|TRBV10-3|TRBD1|TRBJ2-5
CAISSGTGWQETQYF
TGTGCCATCAGTTCCGGGACAGGGTGGCAAGAGACCCAGTACTTC
>.|16|TRBV4-1|TRBD2|TRBJ2-3
CASSLGLAGLGDTQYF
TGCGCCAGCAGCCTAGGACTAGCGGGATTGGGAGATACGCAGTATTTT
>few|14|TRBV18|.|TRBJ2-3
CASAQRVSTDTQYF
TGTGCCAGCGCACAACGAGTTAGCACAGATACGCAGTATTTT
>.|13|TRBV30|TRBD2|TRBJ2-5
CAWRGGPQETQYF
TGTGCCTGGAGGGGAGGGCCCCAAGAGACCCAGTACTTC
>few|15|TRBV9|TRBD1|TRBJ1-5
CASSAQGGGNQPQHF
TGTGCCAGCAGCGCACAGGGGGGCGGCAATCAGCCCCAGCATTTT
>.|13|TRBV28|.|TRBJ1-5
CASSLSVNQPQHF
TGTGCCAGCAGTTTATCAGTGAATCAGCCCCAGCATTTT
>.|14|TRBV5-1|.|TRBJ2-7
CASRWGATSYEQYF
TGCGCCAGCAGATGGGGGGCGACATCCTACGAGCAGTACTTC
>.|15|TRBV7-2|TRBD2|TRBJ2-7
CASSIRTSGSYEQYF
TGTGCCAGCAGCATCCGGACTAGCGGGAGCTACGAGCAGTACTTC
>.|12|TRBV30|.|TRBJ1-4
CAWSDFNEKLFF
TGTGCCTGGAGTGACTTCAATGAAAAACTGTTTTTT
>.|16|TRBV9|.|TRBJ2-5
CASSQNDPGSRETQYF
TGTGCCAGCAGCCAAAACGACCCGGGGAGTAGGGAGACCCAGTACTTC
>.|17|TRBV27|TRBD1|TRBJ1-5
CASSLSSKGASNQPQHF
TGTGCCAGCAGTTTATCGTCCAAGGGGGCGAGCAATCAGCCCCAGCATTTT
>once|14|TRBV6-1|.|TRBJ2-7
CATQYWGSSYEQYF
TGTGCCACACAGTATTGGGGATCCTCCTACGAGCAGTACTTC
>few|13|TRBV5-4|.|TRBJ1-1
CASSKQVNTEAFF
TGTGCCAGCAGTAAACAGGTGAACACTGAAGCTTTCTTT
>.|13|TRBV5-5|.|TRBJ1-2
CASAKTVGYGYTF
TGTGCCAGCGCTAAAACAGTAGGCTATGGCTACACCTTC
>.|12|TRBV6-1|.|TRBJ1-5
CASNGGLQPQHF
TGTGCCAGCAACGGGGGGCTTCAGCCCCAGCATTTT
>.|14|TRBV29-1|TRBD2|TRBJ2-5
CSASPGGAQETQYF
TGCAGCGCCTCCCCGGGAGGGGCCCAAGAGACCCAGTACTTC
>.|16|TRBV9|.|TRBJ1-3
CASSVGDRYSGNTIYF
TGTGCCAGCAGCGTAGGAGACAGATACTCTGGAAACACCATATATTTT
>.|14|TRBV5-6|.|TRBJ1-1
CASRVGVMNTEAFF
TGTGCCAGCAGAGTGGGGGTGATGAACACTGAAGCTTTCTTT
>.|14|TRBV7-3|.|TRBJ2-3
CASSLGLDTDTQYF
TGTGCCAGCAGCTTAGGGCTAGACACAGATACGCAGTATTTT